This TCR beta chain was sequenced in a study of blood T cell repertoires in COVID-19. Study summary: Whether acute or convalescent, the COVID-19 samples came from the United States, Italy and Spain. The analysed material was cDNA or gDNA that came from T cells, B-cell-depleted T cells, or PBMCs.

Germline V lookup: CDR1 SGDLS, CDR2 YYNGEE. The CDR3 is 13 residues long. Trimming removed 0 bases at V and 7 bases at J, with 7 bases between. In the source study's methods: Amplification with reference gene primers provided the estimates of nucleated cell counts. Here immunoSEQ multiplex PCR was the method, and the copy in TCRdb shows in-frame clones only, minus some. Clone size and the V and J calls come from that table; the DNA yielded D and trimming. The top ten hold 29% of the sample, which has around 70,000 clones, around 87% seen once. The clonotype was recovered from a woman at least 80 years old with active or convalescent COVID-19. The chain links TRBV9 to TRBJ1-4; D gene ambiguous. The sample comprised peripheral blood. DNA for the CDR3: TGTGCCAGCAGCGTAGATATATCTGAAAAACTGTTTTTT. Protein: CASSVDISEKLFF.